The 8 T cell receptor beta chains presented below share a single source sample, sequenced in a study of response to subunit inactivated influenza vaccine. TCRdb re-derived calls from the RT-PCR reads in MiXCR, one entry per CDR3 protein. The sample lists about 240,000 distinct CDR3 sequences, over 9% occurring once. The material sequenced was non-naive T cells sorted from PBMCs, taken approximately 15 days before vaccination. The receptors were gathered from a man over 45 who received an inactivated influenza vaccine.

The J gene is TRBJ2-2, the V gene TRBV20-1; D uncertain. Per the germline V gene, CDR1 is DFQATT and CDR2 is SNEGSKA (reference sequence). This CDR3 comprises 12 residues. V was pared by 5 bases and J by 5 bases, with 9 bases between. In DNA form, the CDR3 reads TGCAGTGCTGGTGTCTATACCGGGGAGCTGTTTTTT. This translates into CSAGVYTGELFF.

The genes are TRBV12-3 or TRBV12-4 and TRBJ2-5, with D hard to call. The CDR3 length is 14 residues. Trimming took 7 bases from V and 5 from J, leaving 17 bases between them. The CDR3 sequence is CASTLVGILETQYF. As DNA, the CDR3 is TGTGCCAGCACCCTAGTAGGGATCTTGGAGACCCAGTACTTC.

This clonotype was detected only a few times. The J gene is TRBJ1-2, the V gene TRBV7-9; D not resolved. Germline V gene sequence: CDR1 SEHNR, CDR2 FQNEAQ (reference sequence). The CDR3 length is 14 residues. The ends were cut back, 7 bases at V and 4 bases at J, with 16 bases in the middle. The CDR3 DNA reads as TGTGCCAGCACCGCGTCAGGAGACGGCTATGGCTACACCTTC. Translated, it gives CASTASGDGYGYTF.

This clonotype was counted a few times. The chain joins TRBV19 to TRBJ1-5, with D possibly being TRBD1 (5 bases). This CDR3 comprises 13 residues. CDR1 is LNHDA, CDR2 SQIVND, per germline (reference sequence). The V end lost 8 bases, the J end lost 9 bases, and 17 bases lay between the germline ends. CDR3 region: CASGGRGSSPQHF. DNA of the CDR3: TGTGCCAGTGGGGGACGGGGAAGTTCGCCCCAGCATTTT.

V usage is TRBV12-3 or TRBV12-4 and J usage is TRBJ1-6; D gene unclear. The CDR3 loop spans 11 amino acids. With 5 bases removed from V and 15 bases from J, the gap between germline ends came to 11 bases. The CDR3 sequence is CASSPGGGLHF. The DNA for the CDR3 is TGTGCCAGCAGTCCGGGAGGCGGCCTCCACTTT.

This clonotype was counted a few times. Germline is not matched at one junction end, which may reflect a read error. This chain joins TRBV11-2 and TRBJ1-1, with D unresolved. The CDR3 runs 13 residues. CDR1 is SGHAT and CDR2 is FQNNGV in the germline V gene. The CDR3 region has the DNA TGTGCCAGCAGCTTAGAGGTGATGTCTGACGCTTTCTTT. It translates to CASSLEVMSDAFF.

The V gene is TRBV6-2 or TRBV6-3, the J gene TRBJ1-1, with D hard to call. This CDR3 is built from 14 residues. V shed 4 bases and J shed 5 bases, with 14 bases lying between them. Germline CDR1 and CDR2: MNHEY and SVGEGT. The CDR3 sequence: CASSFERSRTEAFF. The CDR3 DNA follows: TGTGCCAGCAGTTTCGAAAGGAGTCGTACTGAAGCTTTCTTT.

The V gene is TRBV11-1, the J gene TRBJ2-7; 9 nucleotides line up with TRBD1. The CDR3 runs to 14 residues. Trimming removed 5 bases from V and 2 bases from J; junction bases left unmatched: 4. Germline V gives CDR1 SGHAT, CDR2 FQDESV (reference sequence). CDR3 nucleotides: TGTGCCAGCAGCGAGCGGACAGGGGCCTACGAGCAGTACTTC. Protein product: CASSERTGAYEQYF. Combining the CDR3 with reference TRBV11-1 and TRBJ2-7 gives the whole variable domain EAEVAQSPRYKITEKSQAVAFWCDPISGHATLYWYRQILGQGPELLVQFQDESVVDDSQLPKDRFSAERLKGVDSTLKIQPAELGDSAMYLCASSERTGAYEQYFGPGTRLTVT.